Below, 23 T cell receptor beta chains from the same sample are listed, as sequenced in a study of shared clonotypes between healthy human individuals. Some clones are missing from TCRdb's copy, which holds only in-frame ones; the method was immunoSEQ multiplex PCR. The profile shows some 2 million clones, around 96% of them singletons. Naive CD8 cells, CD45RO-negative and positively selected for CCR7, excluded terminally differentiated effector memory CD45RA+ cells. The specimen sequenced was naive CD8+ T cells sorted from blood. These receptors all stem from a young man in good health.

Comment on this clone: Other nucleotide sequences from this sample produce the same CDR3. The chain joins TRBV30 to TRBJ2-7; D unresolved. The CDR3 has 12 residues. The V gene lost 1 base and the J gene lost 1 base, with 5 bases spanning the gap. Germline V gene sequence: CDR1 GTSNPN, CDR2 SVGIG (reference sequence). DNA for the CDR3: TGTGCCTGGAGTGCGGTTTCCTACGAGCAGTACTTC. Translated: CAWSAVSYEQYF. Looking up the rest from reference TRBV30 and TRBJ2-7 gives the full variable domain: SQTIHQWPATLVQPVGSPLSLECTVEGTSNPNLYWYRQAAGRGLQLLFYSVGIGQISSEVPQNLSASRPQDRQFILSSKKLLLSDSGFYLCAWSAVSYEQYFGPGTRLTVT.

About this clone: Other DNA sequences from this sample encode an identical CDR3 as well. The V gene is TRBV30, the J gene TRBJ1-1; perhaps TRBD1 as D (5 bases). V was cut by 0 bases and J by 0 bases, with 8 bases left in between. The germline gives CDR1 GTSNPN, CDR2 SVGIG (reference sequence). The CDR3 sequence is 14 residues long. The CDR3 spells CAWSVPGLNTEAFF. The CDR3 nucleotides are TGTGCCTGGAGTGTACCAGGGTTGAACACTGAAGCTTTCTTT. The whole variable domain, remainder taken from reference TRBV30 and TRBJ1-1, is SQTIHQWPATLVQPVGSPLSLECTVEGTSNPNLYWYRQAAGRGLQLLFYSVGIGQISSEVPQNLSASRPQDRQFILSSKKLLLSDSGFYLCAWSVPGLNTEAFFGQGTRLTVV.

This chain uses TRBV19 with TRBJ2-2, with a tentative D call TRBD1 (5 bases). This CDR3 has 15 residues. V was pared by 5 bases and J by 0 bases, with 10 bases between. Germline values: CDR1 LNHDA, CDR2 SQIVND (reference sequence). The CDR3 loop reads CASSSRDSNTGELFF. Written as DNA, the CDR3 is TGTGCCAGTAGTTCCAGGGATTCGAACACCGGGGAGCTGTTTTTT.

V usage is TRBV12-5 and J usage is TRBJ2-7; 9 bases align to TRBD1. The germline V gene has CDR1 LGHNT and CDR2 FRNRAP. V was pared by 5 bases and J by 4 bases, with 6 bases of the junction left unmatched. The CDR3 runs to 14 residues. As DNA, the CDR3 is TGTGCTAGTGGTCCCGGGACAGGGAAATACGAGCAGTACTTC. Translated, it gives CASGPGTGKYEQYF.

The V call is TRBV13, the J call TRBJ2-3; the D is unclear. Trimming removed 0 bases from V and 6 bases from J, with 10 bases in between. CDR1 and CDR2 (germline): PRHDT, FYEKMQ (reference sequence). This CDR3 spans 14 amino acids. The CDR3 sequence: CASSLGPPPDTQYF. The CDR3 coding sequence is TGTGCCAGCAGCTTAGGTCCCCCGCCCGATACGCAGTATTTT.

As regards this clone: In the same sample, other DNA sequences code for this CDR3. The V call is TRBV27, the J call TRBJ2-7, with D unresolved. The CDR3 spans 12 residues. V was pared by 0 bases and J by 7 bases, with 7 bases between. Germline V lookup: CDR1 MNHEY, CDR2 SMNVEV (reference sequence). The CDR3 nucleotides are TGTGCCAGCAGTTTATCCTTGGGGGAGCAGTACTTC. Its protein is CASSLSLGEQYF.

This chain connects TRBV5-5 to TRBJ2-7; a weak D match, TRBD1 (6 bases). The germline CDR1 and CDR2 sequences are SGHKS and YYEKEE (reference sequence). CDR3 length equals 12 residues. V lost 3 bases, J lost 3 bases, and 7 bases lay in between. The CDR3 loop is CASSSQGYEQYF. CDR3 coding DNA: TGTGCCAGCAGCTCACAGGGCTACGAGCAGTACTTC. Together with reference TRBV5-5 and TRBJ2-7, the CDR3 gives the full variable domain: DAGVTQSPTHLIKTRGQQVTLRCSPISGHKSVSWYQQVLGQGPQFIFQYYEKEERGRGNFPDRFSARQFPNYSSELNVNALLLGDSALYLCASSSQGYEQYFGPGTRLTVT.

The genes are TRBV28 and TRBJ2-2; D gene unclear. CDR1 is MDHEN, CDR2 SYDVKM, per germline. The germline V and J ends were trimmed by 7 bases and 0 bases, with 12 bases remaining between them. CDR3 size: 15 residues. The CDR3 is CASTSVVPNTGELFF. The CDR3 nucleotides read TGTGCCAGCACCTCCGTCGTGCCGAACACCGGGGAGCTGTTTTTT.

This clone was counted a few times. The J gene is TRBJ2-7, the V gene TRBV4-1; D gene unclear. The CDR3 covers 14 residues. Per the germline V gene, CDR1 is MGHRA and CDR2 is YSYEKL. The V end lost 0 bases, the J end lost 2 bases, and 8 bases lay between the germline ends. The CDR3 loop is CASSQEPNTYEQYF. CDR3 DNA sequence: TGCGCCAGCAGCCAAGAACCAAACACCTACGAGCAGTACTTC.

The chain combines TRBV9 with TRBJ2-7; D gene uncertain. V was pared by 3 bases and J by 4 bases, with 14 bases between. The germline gives CDR1 SGDLS, CDR2 YYNGEE. CDR3 size: 14 residues. CDR3 DNA sequence: TGTGCCAGCAGCGCGGGTGGTACAGAGTACGAGCAGTACTTC. This codes for CASSAGGTEYEQYF.

The chain is built from TRBV28 and TRBJ1-5, with TRBD1 identical over 10 bases. After removal of 6 bases from V and 4 bases from J, the junction contained 12 bases not matched to a gene. The CDR3 sequence is 17 residues long. In germline, CDR1 is MDHEN, CDR2 SYDVKM. In nucleotides, the CDR3 is TGTGCCAGCAGCCCCCCCCGGGACAGGGGAGGGAATCAGCCCCAGCATTTT. Protein: CASSPPRDRGGNQPQHF.

This chain connects TRBV5-6 to TRBJ2-5; 8 nucleotides line up with TRBD1. V lost 0 bases, J lost 5 bases, and 9 bases stayed unmatched. Germline lookup yields CDR1 SGHDT and CDR2 YYEEEE. The CDR3 length is 16 residues. The CDR3 spells CASSLEGWTGRETQYF. The DNA for the CDR3 is TGTGCCAGCAGCTTGGAGGGCTGGACAGGGAGGGAGACCCAGTACTTC.

The chain uses TRBV4-3 and TRBJ1-4; D might be TRBD1 (5 bases). Trimming shortened V by 0 bases and J by 8 bases, and 7 bases separated the two germline ends. CDR3 length equals 13 residues. Germline loops: CDR1 LGHNA, CDR2 YSLEER. CDR3 DNA sequence: TGCGCCAGCAGCCAAGAGGGGGAGGAAAAACTGTTTTTT. The encoded protein is CASSQEGEEKLFF.

V is TRBV6-6 and J is TRBJ2-7, with TRBD1 identical over 10 bases. J gave up 2 bases and V 2 bases, and 6 bases lay outside the gene matches. CDR3 length: 16 amino acids. CDR1 MNHNY and CDR2 SVGAGI come from the germline V gene (reference sequence). In nucleotides, the CDR3 is TGTGCCAGCAGTTACGTTTCCGGACAGGGGGCCTACGAGCAGTACTTC. It codes for CASSYVSGQGAYEQYF.

CDR3 loop: CASSAPSNTEAFF. The CDR3 DNA reads as TGTGCCAGCAGCGCCCCCTCGAACACTGAAGCTTTCTTT. V gene TRBV11-3 combines with J gene TRBJ1-1; D ambiguous. V was trimmed by 5 bases and J by 1 base, leaving 8 bases between them. The CDR3 has 13 residues. Per the germline V gene, CDR1 is SGHNT and CDR2 is YENEEA.

This clone has just one count. The chain joins TRBV7-8 to TRBJ2-5; D unclear. Trimming stripped 5 bases from V and 1 base from J, with 17 bases between. This CDR3 has 16 residues. Germline CDR1 reads SGHVS; CDR2 reads FQNEAQ. CDR3 nucleotide sequence: TGTGCCAGCAGCCAAGGGTTACTCTCCTTCCAAGAGACCCAGTACTTC. This gives the protein CASSQGLLSFQETQYF.

Of note for this clone: The junction does not match germline at one end; this may be a read error. The same CDR3 also results from other DNA sequences found in this sample. The chain has TRBV28 and TRBJ2-7; 10 bases align to TRBD1. CDR3 size: 14 residues. Per the germline V gene, CDR1 is MDHEN and CDR2 is SYDVKM. CDR3 sequence: CASSRDRGYYEQYF. The CDR3 coding sequence is TGTGCCAGCAGTCGGGACAGGGGCTACTACGAGCAATACTTC.

The chain is built from TRBV4-1 and TRBJ1-5; D is perhaps TRBD1 (6 bases). Trimming left V 4 bases short and J 10 bases short, with 20 bases between. Germline V lookup: CDR1 MGHRA, CDR2 YSYEKL. The CDR3 is 15 residues long. This chain's CDR3 is CASSPRTGTIDPQHF. Here the CDR3 DNA reads TGCGCCAGCAGCCCTCGAACAGGGACCATCGATCCCCAGCATTTT.

The gene calls are TRBV5-6 and TRBJ2-7; D is unresolved. This CDR3 is 12 amino acids long. In germline, CDR1 is SGHDT, CDR2 YYEEEE. The germline V and J ends were trimmed by 0 bases and 7 bases, with 8 bases remaining between them. In DNA, the CDR3 is TGTGCCAGCAGCTTGGAAATGGGAGAGCAGTACTTC. Translation gives CASSLEMGEQYF.

This chain links TRBV10-1 with TRBJ2-5, with D hard to call. V lost 2 bases and J lost 5, with 9 bases in between. This CDR3 is 13 amino acids long. From germline, CDR1 is WNHNN and CDR2 SYGVQD (reference sequence). The CDR3 loop is CASSEAVWETQYF. CDR3 sequence (DNA): TGCGCCAGCAGTGAGGCCGTGTGGGAGACCCAGTACTTC.

The chain uses TRBV25-1 and TRBJ2-7; no definite D call. Germline CDR1 MGHDK, CDR2 SYGVNS. V gave up 1 base and J gave up 3 bases, with 4 bases separating them. This CDR3 comprises 12 residues. CDR3 loop: CASSEWGYEQYF. In DNA form, the CDR3 reads TGTGCCAGCAGTGAATGGGGCTACGAGCAGTACTTC.

This clone was detected only once. J is TRBJ1-1 and V is TRBV9; 8 bases fit TRBD1. Trimming cost V 2 bases and J 1 base; bases outside gene matches: 4. Per the germline V gene, CDR1 is SGDLS and CDR2 is YYNGEE. The CDR3 is 15 residues long. CDR3 sequence reads: CASSVLTGANTEAFF. The CDR3 DNA is TGTGCCAGCAGCGTCCTGACAGGGGCGAACACTGAAGCTTTCTTT.

This clone was picked up one time. The rearrangement uses TRBV30 and TRBJ1-1; weak D call: TRBD1 (6 bases). The CDR3 is 16 residues long. Trimming left V 0 bases short and J 3 bases short, with 17 bases between. Germline V CDR1 and CDR2: GTSNPN, SVGIG (reference sequence). CDR3: CAWSVRGGGGYTEAFF. DNA of the CDR3: TGTGCCTGGAGTGTACGTGGCGGCGGGGGCTACACTGAAGCTTTCTTT.